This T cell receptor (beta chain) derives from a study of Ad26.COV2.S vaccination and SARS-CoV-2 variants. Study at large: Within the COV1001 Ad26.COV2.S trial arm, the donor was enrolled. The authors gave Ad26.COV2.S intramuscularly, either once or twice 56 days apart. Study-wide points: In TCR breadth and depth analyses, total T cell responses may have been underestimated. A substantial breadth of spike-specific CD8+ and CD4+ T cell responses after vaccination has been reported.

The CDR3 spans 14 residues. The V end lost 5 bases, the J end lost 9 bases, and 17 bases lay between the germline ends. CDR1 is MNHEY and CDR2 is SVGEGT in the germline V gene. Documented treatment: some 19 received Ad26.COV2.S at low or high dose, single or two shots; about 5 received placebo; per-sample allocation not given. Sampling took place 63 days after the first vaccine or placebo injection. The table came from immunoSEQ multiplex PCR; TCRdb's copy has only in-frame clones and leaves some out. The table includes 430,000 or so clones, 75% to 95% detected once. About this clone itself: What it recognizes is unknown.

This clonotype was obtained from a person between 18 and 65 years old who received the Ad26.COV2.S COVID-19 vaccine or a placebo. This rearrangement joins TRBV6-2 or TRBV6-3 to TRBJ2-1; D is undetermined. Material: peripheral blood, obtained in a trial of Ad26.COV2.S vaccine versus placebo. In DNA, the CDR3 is TGTGCCAGCAGTCCCTATGCTAGTGTTGGTGAGCAGTTCTTC. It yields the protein CASSPYASVGEQFF.